These 15 T cell receptor beta chains were all obtained from the same sample, sequenced in a study of control samples from healthy donors and cancer patients. The method was immunoSEQ multiplex PCR; TCRdb's version includes in-frame clones alone and lacks a portion of them. The sample shows some 100,000 clones, approximately 93% of them seen only once. The sample taken for sequencing was blood. The receptor set was obtained from a man aged 18 to 29 in good health.

The gene calls are TRBV20-1 and TRBJ2-1; D is unresolved. Germline V gene data show CDR1 as DFQATT and CDR2 as SNEGSKA (reference sequence). Trimming shortened V by 1 base and J by 7 bases, and 5 bases separated the two germline ends. The CDR3 consists of 11 residues. The CDR3 is CSARALNEQFF. DNA for the CDR3: TGCAGTGCTAGAGCATTAAATGAGCAGTTCTTC.

This rearrangement joins TRBV27 to TRBJ2-7, with D possibly being TRBD2 (5 bases). Germline lookup yields CDR1 MNHEY and CDR2 SMNVEV (reference sequence). Trimming left V 6 bases short and J 6 bases short, with 18 bases between. The CDR3 is 14 residues long. The CDR3 DNA reads TGTGCCAGCAGCTCCGGGGATACATTCGGCGAGCAGTACTTC. Residues: CASSSGDTFGEQYF.

The chain recombines TRBV4-2 with TRBJ2-1, with TRBD2 identical over 12 bases. Germline-derived CDR1 and CDR2 are LGHNA and YNFKEQ. This CDR3 spans 18 amino acids. The V gene end was trimmed by 1 base and the J gene end by 6 bases; junction bases not matched to a gene: 10. CDR3 region: CASSQGSLASGRGNEQFF. CDR3 bases: TGTGCCAGCAGCCAAGGCTCGCTAGCTAGCGGGAGGGGCAATGAGCAGTTCTTC.

The chain combines TRBV7-9 with TRBJ1-2; TRBD1 aligns across 7 bases. With 5 bases clipped from V and 5 bases from J, the junction kept 11 bases outside the gene matches. This CDR3 comprises 15 residues. Germline V CDR1 and CDR2: SEHNR, FQNEAQ (reference sequence). CDR3 DNA: TGTGCCAGCAGCGAAACAGGGGTGGACCTATATGGCTACACCTTC. As protein: CASSETGVDLYGYTF.

V usage is TRBV5-1 and J usage is TRBJ1-4, with 7 bases aligning to TRBD1. The germline V gene has CDR1 SGHRS and CDR2 YFSETQ. The CDR3 has 14 residues. V trimming: 4 bases; J trimming: 5 bases; junction bases outside the gene matches: 5. The CDR3 here is CASSRRGDNEKLFF. The CDR3 DNA follows: TGCGCCAGCAGCCGCAGGGGGGACAATGAAAAACTGTTTTTT.

The V call is TRBV4-1, the J call TRBJ2-7, with 8 bases that match TRBD1. Per germline, CDR1 MGHRA and CDR2 YSYEKL. The CDR3 sequence is 15 residues long. V gave up 0 bases and J gave up 6 bases; unmatched junction bases: 7. CDR3 loop: CASSQDTGQVPEQYF. The CDR3 nucleotides read TGCGCCAGCAGCCAAGATACGGGACAGGTTCCCGAGCAGTACTTC.

The rearrangement links TRBV2 to TRBJ1-2, with 7 bases identical to TRBD1. The CDR3 totals 15 residues. The germline gives CDR1 SNHLY, CDR2 FYNNEI. Unmatched junction bases numbered 11, after V lost 6 bases and J lost 4 bases. The CDR3 DNA follows: TGTGCCAGCAGGGGTAGGGACAGCTCCCCCTATGGCTACACCTTC. It translates to CASRGRDSSPYGYTF. Looking up the rest from reference TRBV2 and TRBJ1-2 gives the full variable domain: EPEVTQTPSHQVTQMGQEVILRCVPISNHLYFYWYRQILGQKVEFLVSFYNNEISEKSEIFDDQFSVERPDGSNFTLKIRSTKLEDSAMYFCASRGRDSSPYGYTFGSGTRLTVV.

The V and J genes are TRBV4-3 and TRBJ1-2; unclear D gene. In germline, CDR1 is LGHNA, CDR2 YSLEER. CDR3 length: 13 residues. The V end lost 4 bases, the J end lost 10 bases, and 16 bases lay between the germline ends. CDR3 sequence reads: CASSPSGAVDYTF. The CDR3 bases are TGCGCCAGCAGCCCCAGTGGTGCAGTAGACTACACCTTC.

The chain couples TRBV3-1 (or the pseudogene TRBV3-2) to TRBJ1-2; no clear D gene. Looked up from germline, CDR1 is LGHDT and CDR2 is YNNKEL (reference sequence). CDR3 length: 12 residues. V lost 2 bases and J 5 bases, leaving 6 bases between the germline ends. CDR3 coding DNA: TGTGCCAGCAGCCAATCTATATATGGCTACACCTTC. It specifies CASSQSIYGYTF.

The chain employs TRBV3-1 (or the pseudogene TRBV3-2) and TRBJ1-6; tentatively, D is TRBD1 (5 bases). The CDR3 consists of 20 residues. Per the germline V gene, CDR1 is LGHDT and CDR2 is YNNKEL (reference sequence). The V end lost 3 bases, the J end lost 7 bases, and 28 bases lay between the germline ends. The CDR3 reads CASSQAASLGPGTLNSPLHF. The CDR3 bases are TGTGCCAGCAGCCAGGCAGCCAGCTTGGGACCGGGTACTCTCAATTCACCCCTCCACTTT.

The V gene is TRBV3-1 (or the pseudogene TRBV3-2), the J gene TRBJ1-1; maybe TRBD1 (5 bases). V was shortened by 3 bases and J by 3 bases, with 14 bases between the two germline ends. CDR1 LGHDT and CDR2 YNNKEL come from the germline V gene (reference sequence). The CDR3 runs 15 residues. The CDR3, as DNA: TGTGCCAGCAGCCAGGGGGGGGGACTCTACACTGAAGCTTTCTTT. This codes for CASSQGGGLYTEAFF.

This chain links TRBV30 with TRBJ1-2, with D unresolved. Germline assignment: CDR1 GTSNPN and CDR2 SVGIG (reference sequence). With 3 bases removed from V and 4 bases from J, the gap between germline ends came to 9 bases. This CDR3 is 12 amino acids long. The CDR3 spells CAWRSQVYGYTF. CDR3 bases: TGTGCCTGGAGGTCCCAGGTCTATGGCTACACCTTC.

The chain joins TRBV5-4 to TRBJ2-3; D gene unclear. V shed 1 base and J shed 0 bases, with 6 bases lying between them. Germline loops: CDR1 SGHNT, CDR2 YYREEE (reference sequence). The CDR3 extends over 14 amino acids. The CDR3 is CASSLNPSTDTQYF. The CDR3 DNA follows: TGTGCCAGCAGCTTGAATCCTAGCACAGATACGCAGTATTTT. Supplemented by reference TRBV5-4 and TRBJ2-3, the full variable domain reads ETGVTQSPTHLIKTRGQQVTLRCSSQSGHNTVSWYQQALGQGPQFIFQYYREEENGRGNFPPRFSGLQFPNYSSELNVNALELDDSALYLCASSLNPSTDTQYFGPGTRLTVL.

The CDR3: CASSPSGGAIYGYTF. The CDR3 region has the DNA TGTGCCAGCAGTCCCAGTGGGGGGGCTATCTATGGCTACACCTTC. The chain employs TRBV27 and TRBJ1-2; a weak D match, TRBD1 (6 bases). Between the trimmed V and J ends, which lost 5 bases and 4 bases, there was a span of 17 bases. Germline V lookup: CDR1 MNHEY, CDR2 SMNVEV (reference sequence). This CDR3 contains 15 residues.

The chain is built from TRBV12-3 or TRBV12-4 and TRBJ1-2; possible D gene TRBD1, 5 bases. The CDR3 is made up of 13 amino acids. Deletions cut 5 bases from V and 1 base from J, with 8 bases between. The CDR3 DNA is TGTGCCAGCAGTCCCGGGGGTAACTATGGCTACACCTTC. This sequence encodes CASSPGGNYGYTF.